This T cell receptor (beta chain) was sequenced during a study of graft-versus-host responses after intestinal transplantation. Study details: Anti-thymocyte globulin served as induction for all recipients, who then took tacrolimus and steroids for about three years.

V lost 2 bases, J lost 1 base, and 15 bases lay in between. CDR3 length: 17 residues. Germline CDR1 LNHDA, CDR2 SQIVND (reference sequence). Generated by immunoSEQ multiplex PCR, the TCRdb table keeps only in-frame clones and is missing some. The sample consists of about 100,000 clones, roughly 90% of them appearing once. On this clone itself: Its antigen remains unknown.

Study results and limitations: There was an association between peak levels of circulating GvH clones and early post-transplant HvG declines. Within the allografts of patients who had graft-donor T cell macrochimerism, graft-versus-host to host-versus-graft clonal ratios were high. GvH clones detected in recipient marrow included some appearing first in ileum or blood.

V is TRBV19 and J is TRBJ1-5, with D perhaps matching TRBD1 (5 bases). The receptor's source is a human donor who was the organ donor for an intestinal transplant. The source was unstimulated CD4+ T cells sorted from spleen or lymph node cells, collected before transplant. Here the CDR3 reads CASSISGGTGSNQPQHF. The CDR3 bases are TGTGCCAGTAGTATATCGGGGGGGACGGGAAGCAATCAGCCCCAGCATTTT.